The clone carrying this T cell receptor (beta chain) was counted a few times. Its specificity is unknown. This specimen comes from a study of T cells in Graves' hyperthyroidism and ophthalmopathy. Study information: Before treatment of any kind, peripheral blood was taken at initial diagnosis. Study results and limitations: Most expanded thyroid clonotypes above 0.001 recurred in blood.

The germline gives CDR1 SGHDT, CDR2 YYEEEE. The CDR3 sequence is 14 residues long. The V and J ends lost 4 bases and 10 bases, in that order; junction bases with no gene match: 6. Extraction of PBMCs used approximately 10 ml of fresh peripheral blood. Researchers amplified the TCR beta CDR3 regions from RNA transcripts. The HTBI primer set was used in a first-round RT-PCR of the TCR CDR3. TCRdb re-called the multiplex PCR reads through MiXCR, storing one row per CDR3 protein. The table shows more than 300,000 distinct CDR3 sequences, with roughly 15% occurring only once. The V and J genes are TRBV5-6 and TRBJ2-5; 14 nucleotides align to TRBD2. This TCR was recovered from a woman aged 25 to 39 with Graves' hyperthyroidism that later progressed to Graves' ophthalmopathy. Sequencing used blood. The CDR3 sequence is CASSLTSGGAFQYF. CDR3 sequence (DNA): TGTGCCAGCAGCCTGACTAGCGGGGGGGCGTTCCAGTACTTC.